The clone carrying this TCR beta chain came up once. This entry comes from a study of OX40 agonist ivuxolimab in advanced cancers. Whole-study context: With a range of roughly 20 to 80, age averaged roughly 60 years, and roughly 80% were male.

Individuals having autoimmune disease history or systemic immunosuppression were not enrolled. From germline, CDR1 is WSHSY and CDR2 SAAADI. CDR3 length equals 13 residues. Data came from immunoSEQ multiplex PCR; TCRdb stores just in-frame clones and leaves some out. The sample lists 70,000 to 95,000 clones; just over 90% were seen once. This chain joins TRBV10-2 and TRBJ2-1; tentative D call: TRBD2 (6 bases). The sample consisted of CD4+ or CD8+ T cells sorted from blood, taken in a trial of the OX40 agonist ivuxolimab. The source is an adult with an advanced solid tumor such as melanoma, head and neck, liver or kidney cancer. Here the CDR3 DNA reads TGCGCGGGTGGGAGCGGGTTGGACAATGAGCAGTTCTTC. Translated, it gives CAGGSGLDNEQFF.